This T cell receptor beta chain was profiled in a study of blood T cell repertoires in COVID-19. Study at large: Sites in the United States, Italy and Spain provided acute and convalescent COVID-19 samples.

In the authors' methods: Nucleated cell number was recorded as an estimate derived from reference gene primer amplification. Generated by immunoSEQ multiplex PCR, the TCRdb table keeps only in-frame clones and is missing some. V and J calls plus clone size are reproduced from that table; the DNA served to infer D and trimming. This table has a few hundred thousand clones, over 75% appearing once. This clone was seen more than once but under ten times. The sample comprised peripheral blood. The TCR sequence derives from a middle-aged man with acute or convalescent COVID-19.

The CDR3 nucleotides read TGTGCCAGCAGCCCTCAGCGGAATATTAATGAAAAACTGTTTTTT. Protein: CASSPQRNINEKLFF. V and J are TRBV7-2 and TRBJ1-4, with unresolved D. CDR1 is SGHTA and CDR2 is FQGNSA in the germline V gene. Trimming cost V 5 bases and J 4 bases, with 14 bases left between them. This CDR3 has 15 amino acids.